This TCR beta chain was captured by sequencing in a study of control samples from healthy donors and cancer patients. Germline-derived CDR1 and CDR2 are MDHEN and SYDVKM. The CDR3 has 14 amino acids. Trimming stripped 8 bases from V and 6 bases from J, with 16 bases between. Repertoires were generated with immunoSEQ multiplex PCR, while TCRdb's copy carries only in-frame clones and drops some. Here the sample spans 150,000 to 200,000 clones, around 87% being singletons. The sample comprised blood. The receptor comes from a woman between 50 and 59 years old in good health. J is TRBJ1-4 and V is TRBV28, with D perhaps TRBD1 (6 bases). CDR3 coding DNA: TGTGCCAGCGTAACCCGGGACACCCATGAAAAACTGTTTTTT. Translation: CASVTRDTHEKLFF.